The 16 T cell receptor beta chains below were found in one sample sequenced in a study of technical replicates of blood from a handful of donors. Sequencing used immunoSEQ multiplex PCR; TCRdb keeps in-frame clones, though not all of them. The table lists 60,000 or so clones, 80% to 90% of them singletons. The sequenced material came from PBMCs. These receptors originate from a human donor in good health. Some clones in this sample may be carry-over from other donors' samples.

This sequence joins TRBV7-2 and TRBJ1-2; tentatively, D is TRBD1 (6 bases). CDR1 and CDR2 (germline): SGHTA, FQGNSA. Trimming stripped 0 bases from V and 7 bases from J, with 18 bases between. CDR3 length equals 16 residues. CDR3 sequence (DNA): TGTGCCAGCAGCTTAGCGGGCAGGGGCGCGCTGGGTGGCTACACCTTC. Translated, it gives CASSLAGRGALGGYTF.

The rearrangement uses TRBV7-9 and TRBJ1-2, with 9 positions matching TRBD1. This CDR3 is built from 16 residues. V shed 5 bases and J 0 bases; nucleotides not matched to a gene: 7. Germline values: CDR1 SEHNR, CDR2 FQNEAQ (reference sequence). The CDR3 coding sequence is TGTGCCAGCAGCACAGGGACAGGGTCTTCTAACTATGGCTACACCTTC. Translating it yields CASSTGTGSSNYGYTF.

This sequence joins TRBV7-7 and TRBJ2-2; a possible D gene is TRBD2 (5 bases). The CDR3 extends over 14 amino acids. V lost 3 bases to trimming and J lost 6 bases, with 11 bases between them. Germline loops: CDR1 SSHAT, CDR2 FNYEAQ (reference sequence). The CDR3 sequence: CASSLGETPGELFF. DNA for the CDR3: TGTGCCAGCAGCTTGGGAGAGACTCCCGGGGAGCTGTTTTTT.

V and J are TRBV7-2 and TRBJ2-1, with TRBD1 matching 12 bases. The V and J ends lost 1 base and 9 bases, in that order; junction bases with no gene match: 7. The CDR3 extends over 16 amino acids. Germline lookup yields CDR1 SGHTA and CDR2 FQGNSA. The CDR3 nucleotides read TGTGCCAGCAGCTTAGGGGGGGACAGGGGGCGCATTGAGCAGTTCTTC. As protein: CASSLGGDRGRIEQFF.

The rearrangement uses TRBV7-6 and TRBJ2-5, with D perhaps TRBD1 (6 bases). The V gene lost 5 bases and the J gene lost 1 base, with 14 bases spanning the gap. The CDR3 has 15 amino acids. Germline-derived CDR1 and CDR2 are SGHVS and FNYEAQ. CDR3 nucleotide sequence: TGTGCCAGCAGCCCAGGGGCGGTAATCCAAGAGACCCAGTACTTC. Its translation: CASSPGAVIQETQYF. The complete variable domain, with remaining parts taken from reference TRBV7-6 and TRBJ2-5, reads GAGVSQSPRYKVTKRGQDVALRCDPISGHVSLYWYRQALGQGPEFLTYFNYEAQQDKSGLPNDRFSAERPEGSISTLTIQRTEQRDSAMYRCASSPGAVIQETQYFGPGTRLLVL.

The chain employs TRBV6-5 and TRBJ1-1; no clear D gene. V was shortened by 2 bases and J by 0 bases, with 7 bases between the two germline ends. The CDR3 contains 14 residues. Per the germline V gene, CDR1 is MNHEY and CDR2 is SVGAGI. The CDR3 here is CASSYGGMNTEAFF. The CDR3 coding sequence is TGTGCCAGCAGTTACGGAGGGATGAACACTGAAGCTTTCTTT.

The chain is built from TRBV13 and TRBJ2-1; D is possibly TRBD2 (5 bases). The CDR3 is made up of 14 amino acids. Trimming shortened V by 6 bases and J by 8 bases, and 17 bases separated the two germline ends. The germline CDR1 and CDR2 sequences are PRHDT and FYEKMQ (reference sequence). For the CDR3, the DNA is TGTGCCAGCAGTCGCGAGGGATCTGTCGATGAGCAGTTCTTC. It is translated as CASSREGSVDEQFF.

The genes are TRBV7-2 and TRBJ2-5; the match to TRBD2 covers 15 bases. J was trimmed by 0 bases and V by 5 bases; bases with no gene match: 7. Germline lookup yields CDR1 SGHTA and CDR2 FQGNSA. The CDR3 totals 18 residues. This CDR3 reads CASSLGTSGGPYQETQYF. DNA of the CDR3: TGTGCCAGCAGCCTAGGGACTAGCGGGGGGCCGTACCAAGAGACCCAGTACTTC.

Of note for this clone: The CDR3 does not close with the conserved phenylalanine or tryptophan, likely indicating a read error. The DNA is omitted, as the CDR3 cannot be located on it reliably, and the CDR3 follows TCRdb's listing. V gene TRBV5-4 combines with J gene TRBJ1-1; no DNA check was done on the table's D call, TRBD1. The CDR3 comprises 10 residues, both ends counted. Germline CDR1 SGHNT, CDR2 YYREEE (reference sequence). CDR3 protein: CASSLTVDRD.

Here the CDR3 reads CASSEAGGPADTQYF. In nucleotides, the CDR3 is TGTGCCAGCAGCGAAGCGGGGGGGCCGGCAGATACGCAGTATTTT. This chain uses TRBV7-3 with TRBJ2-3, with 10 bases that match TRBD2. CDR1 is SGHTA, CDR2 FQGTGA, per germline. Trimming removed 5 bases from V and 4 bases from J; junction bases left unmatched: 6. CDR3 length equals 15 residues.

This clone was seen a handful of times. The chain uses TRBV19 and TRBJ2-5, with D perhaps TRBD1 (6 bases). The V end lost 1 base, the J end lost 4 bases, and 10 bases lay between the germline ends. The CDR3 totals 14 residues. CDR1 and CDR2 (germline): LNHDA, SQIVND (reference sequence). The CDR3 DNA reads TGTGCCAGTAGTATAGGGTCGACAGGAGAGACCCAGTACTTC. The encoded protein is CASSIGSTGETQYF.

The V gene is TRBV5-8, the J gene TRBJ1-5; 7 bases align to TRBD1. V lost 5 bases to trimming and J lost 5 bases; unmatched junction nucleotides: 4. The germline V gene encodes CDR1 SGHTS and CDR2 YDEGEE. The CDR3 runs 13 residues. The CDR3 region is CASRYRGDQPQHF. CDR3 DNA sequence: TGTGCCAGCAGATACAGGGGCGATCAGCCCCAGCATTTT.

The rearrangement uses TRBV7-2 and TRBJ2-1; 14 bases fit TRBD2. CDR1 and CDR2 from the germline V gene are SGHTA and FQGNSA. This CDR3 has 14 amino acids. With 3 bases clipped from V and 16 bases from J, the junction kept 8 bases outside the gene matches. The CDR3 nucleotides are TGTGCCAGCAGCTTGCGACTAGCGGGAGGGCCTCAATTCTTC. Encoded protein: CASSLRLAGGPQFF.

This clone was detected only once. J is TRBJ2-7 and V is TRBV7-9, with 9 positions matching TRBD1. Per germline, CDR1 SEHNR and CDR2 FQNEAQ (reference sequence). With 1 base clipped from V and 3 bases from J, the junction kept 4 bases outside the gene matches. This CDR3 has 15 residues. CDR3 bases: TGTGCCAGCAGCTTAGTGGGGACAGGGATCTACGAGCAGTACTTC. This translates into CASSLVGTGIYEQYF.

The chain has TRBV2 and TRBJ2-1; 8 bases are a match to TRBD2. V lost 4 bases to trimming and J lost 5 bases; unmatched junction nucleotides: 1. CDR3 length: 13 residues. CDR1 and CDR2 (germline): SNHLY, FYNNEI. CDR3 sequence (DNA): TGTGCCAGCAGTGCGGGACTAGACAATGAGCAGTTCTTC. It encodes CASSAGLDNEQFF.

The chain links TRBV10-3 to TRBJ1-2; 12 bases are shared with TRBD1. V lost 8 bases to trimming and J lost 8 bases; unmatched junction nucleotides: 6. The CDR3 sequence is 13 residues long. Germline V lookup: CDR1 ENHRY, CDR2 SYGVKD. The CDR3 is CAIRDRGLGGYTF. As DNA, the CDR3 is TGTGCCATCCGGGACAGGGGGCTCGGGGGCTACACCTTC.